This TCR beta chain was obtained from a study of blood T cell repertoires in COVID-19 (dated by TCRdb to 2020 to 2022). Regarding the study in general: Samples covering the acute and convalescent phases of COVID-19 were provided by collaborators in the United States, Italy and Spain. The material from the prospective study consisted of cDNA or gDNA derived from T cells, B-cell-depleted T cells, or PBMCs. The dataset comprised deeply sampled blood TCRbeta repertoires from subjects exposed to, actively infected with, or recovered from COVID-19. A freely available public database, intended as a resource for researchers studying the immune response to SARS-CoV-2, is where the repertoires were released. Samples were obtained from the ongoing ImmuneRACE study (first 160 participants) and from about 1,300 subjects provided by 6 global collaborators. Nearly every sample came with metadata listing a de-identified subject ID, COVID-19 status, age in years and sex. Where available, HLA class I and class II types were obtained from metadata supplied by the sample provider rather than from assay-based typing. The research as a whole found: Clinical and demographic metadata were provided uncurated, with the amount varying by source and participant.

The CDR3 contains 14 residues, cysteine and phenylalanine counted. Only CDR3 DNA is held: 42 bases, read in frame from base 1. Taken from the germline V gene, the CDR1 and CDR2 loops are SGHTA and FQGNSA. Trimming removed 8 bases from V and 3 bases from J, leaving 17 bases between the germline ends. One collaborating source in Seattle enrolled patients during active infection and followed them longitudinally through the course of disease. Whole blood was collected in K2EDTA tubes by collaborating institutions according to the institutions' own protocols. For TCRbeta analysis, collaborators shipped samples in one of three forms: frozen whole blood, isolated PBMCs, or DNA extracted from either of those sample types. To note about this clone: This clone's antigen is unknown. One base away there is no much larger clone; base qualities are not given.

TCRbeta CDR3 regions were amplified from genomic DNA by means of the immunoSEQ Assay, a bias-controlled multiplex PCR. From the authors' description of their analysis: The number of nucleated cells in each sample was estimated by amplification of reference gene primers within the assay. Sequence reads were collapsed and filtered to measure the absolute abundance of every unique TCRbeta CDR3 rearrangement. For each sample, productive Simpson clonality was calculated as the square root of Simpson's diversity index across productive rearrangements. This immuneACCESS table, as held by TCRdb, lists in-frame sequences with V and J called but not all clones. Of the missing ones, under half trace to an unresolved V gene in checked studies; the others have no known cause. V and J calls and clone size come straight from that table; D and trimming were deduced from the DNA. For this sample there are about 180,000 clones; approximately 86% appear just once. Of the sample, approximately 7% is held by the ten largest clones.

Sequenced: peripheral blood. This clonotype was sampled from a man older than 75 with COVID-19, enrolled during active disease. Recombination connected TRBV7-2 to TRBJ2-7; matching of 6 bases hints at TRBD1 as the D gene. Read as DNA, the sequence is TGTGCCAGCGCTCAGGGGCCCTTCCGCTACGAGCAGTACTTC. Its product reads: CASAQGPFRYEQYF.